The clone carrying this TCR beta chain was detected only a few times. The sample comes from a study of blood T cell repertoires in COVID-19. In the study overall: Some COVID-19 samples were acute and others convalescent; all came from the United States, Italy and Spain.

Followed longitudinally, the Seattle patients had been enrolled during active infection. Assay: immunoSEQ multiplex PCR; the TCRdb copy retains only in-frame clones and omits some. This table has about 180,000 clones, around 80% appearing once. The CDR3 length is 16 residues. V lost 3 bases to trimming and J lost 1 base; unmatched junction nucleotides: 5. Germline V gene lookup returns CDR1 MGHRA and CDR2 YSYEKL. This receptor was taken from a woman aged 80 or over with COVID-19, enrolled during active disease. This chain links TRBV4-1 with TRBJ2-2; 7 positions agree with TRBD1. Material for sequencing was peripheral blood. The CDR3 sequence is CASSQRDSLNTGELFF. DNA of the CDR3: TGCGCCAGCAGCCAGAGGGACAGCCTGAACACCGGGGAGCTGTTTTTT.